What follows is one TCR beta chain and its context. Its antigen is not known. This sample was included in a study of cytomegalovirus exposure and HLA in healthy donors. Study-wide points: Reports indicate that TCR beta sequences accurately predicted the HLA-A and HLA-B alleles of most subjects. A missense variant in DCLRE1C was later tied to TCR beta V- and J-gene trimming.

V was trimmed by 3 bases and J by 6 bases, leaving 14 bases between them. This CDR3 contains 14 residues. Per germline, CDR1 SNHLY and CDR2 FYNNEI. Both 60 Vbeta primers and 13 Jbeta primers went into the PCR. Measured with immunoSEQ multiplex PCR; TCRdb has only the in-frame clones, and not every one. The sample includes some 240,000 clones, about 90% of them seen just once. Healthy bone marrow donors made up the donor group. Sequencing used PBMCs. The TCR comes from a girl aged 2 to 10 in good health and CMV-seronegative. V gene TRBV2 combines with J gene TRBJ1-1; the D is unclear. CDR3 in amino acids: CASSDLVFLAEAFF. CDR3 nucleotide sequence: TGTGCCAGCAGTGACTTAGTATTTCTGGCTGAAGCTTTCTTT.